Listed here are 28 T cell receptor beta chains from one sample, sequenced in a study of blood T cell repertoires in COVID-19. This table comes from immunoSEQ multiplex PCR, and its TCRdb copy is limited to in-frame clones, with some not included. The data show just under 300,000 clones, more than 85% seen once. Input material: peripheral blood. These receptors originate from a man between 65 and 79 years old with acute or convalescent COVID-19.

This chain joins TRBV5-6 and TRBJ2-3; D may be TRBD1 (6 bases). This CDR3 spans 14 amino acids. Trimming shortened V by 2 bases and J by 5 bases, and 12 bases separated the two germline ends. From germline, CDR1 is SGHDT and CDR2 YYEEEE. The CDR3 coding sequence is TGTGCCAGCAGCTTTTTCCAGGGACAAGATACGCAGTATTTT. Translated, it gives CASSFFQGQDTQYF.

The chain is built from TRBV4-1 and TRBJ2-1, with D possibly being TRBD2 (7 bases). Trimming pared 0 bases from V and 1 base from J, leaving 13 bases between. The length of the CDR3 is 17 residues. The germline gives CDR1 MGHRA, CDR2 YSYEKL. CDR3 coding DNA: TGCGCCAGCAGCCAAGATCGGGGGGCCACTTCCTACAATGAGCAGTTCTTC. Its protein is CASSQDRGATSYNEQFF.

The chain recombines TRBV5-4 with TRBJ2-1, with 10 bases lining up with TRBD2. Trimming took 0 bases from V and 8 from J; bases not matched to a gene: 8. Germline V CDR1 and CDR2: SGHNT, YYREEE (reference sequence). The CDR3 spans 16 residues. CDR3 nucleotide sequence: TGTGCCAGCAGCTTGGATAAGAGCGGGGGGGCAGATGAGCAGTTCTTC. Its translation is CASSLDKSGGADEQFF. Complete variable domain (other parts from reference TRBV5-4 and TRBJ2-1): ETGVTQSPTHLIKTRGQQVTLRCSSQSGHNTVSWYQQALGQGPQFIFQYYREEENGRGNFPPRFSGLQFPNYSSELNVNALELDDSALYLCASSLDKSGGADEQFFGPGTRLTVL.

This clone occurred a few times. Here the CDR3 DNA reads TGTGCCAGCAGTGATTTTATTTACGAGCAGTACTTC. This gives the protein CASSDFIYEQYF. V gene TRBV2 combines with J gene TRBJ2-7, with D unclear. The CDR3 has 12 amino acids. In germline, CDR1 is SNHLY, CDR2 FYNNEI. The V end was cut by 3 bases, the J end by 4 bases, with 7 bases between.

This chain uses TRBV14 with TRBJ2-7; D is possibly TRBD1 (6 bases). The CDR3 loop spans 14 amino acids. The germline V gene encodes CDR1 SGHDN and CDR2 FVKESK. V lost 4 bases and J lost 6, with 16 bases in between. CDR3 nucleotide sequence: TGTGCCAGCAGCCTTGACTCAGGGGCCGCCGAGCAGTACTTC. Its protein product is CASSLDSGAAEQYF.

The rearrangement uses TRBV5-1 and TRBJ2-1, with 7 bases aligning to TRBD1. V lost 0 bases, J lost 5 bases, and 2 bases stayed unmatched. Germline loops: CDR1 SGHRS, CDR2 YFSETQ. The length of the CDR3 is 14 residues. The CDR3 DNA sequence: TGCGCCAGCAGCTTGGGACAGGGAGACAATGAGCAGTTCTTC. As protein: CASSLGQGDNEQFF.

This chain links TRBV6-5 with TRBJ2-2; 10 bases agree with TRBD1. The CDR3 is made up of 15 amino acids. Germline V lookup: CDR1 MNHEY, CDR2 SVGAGI. Trimming at V came to 5 bases and at J to 4 bases, leaving 4 bases not matched to a gene. CDR3 amino acids: CASSKTGGLTGELFF. DNA for the CDR3: TGTGCCAGCAGTAAGACAGGGGGCCTCACCGGGGAGCTGTTTTTT.

V is TRBV6-5 and J is TRBJ1-1, with TRBD1 matching over 7 bases. The CDR3 length is 12 residues. Germline CDR1 MNHEY, CDR2 SVGAGI. The V and J ends lost 6 bases and 5 bases, in that order; junction bases with no gene match: 3. This CDR3 reads CASSQGGTEAFF. The CDR3 region has the DNA TGTGCCAGCAGCCAGGGGGGAACTGAAGCTTTCTTT.

The genes are TRBV7-2 and TRBJ1-2, with D uncertain. Germline values: CDR1 SGHTA, CDR2 FQGNSA. CDR3 length: 12 amino acids. Deletions cut 3 bases from V and 8 bases from J, with 10 bases between. The CDR3 coding sequence is TGTGCCAGCAGCTTTCTGACGCGGGGCTACACCTTC. Translating gives CASSFLTRGYTF.

This rearrangement joins TRBV7-2 to TRBJ1-2; no firm D call. The CDR3 has 16 residues. CDR1 is SGHTA, CDR2 FQGNSA, per germline. The ends were cut back, 2 bases at V and 0 bases at J, with 13 bases in the middle. CDR3 loop: CASSLTAQVSNYGYTF. In DNA, the CDR3 is TGTGCCAGCAGCTTAACAGCACAAGTTTCTAACTATGGCTACACCTTC.

J is TRBJ1-5 and V is TRBV15, with D possibly TRBD1 on 6 matching bases. V was trimmed by 0 bases and J by 9 bases, leaving 12 bases between them. Germline CDR1 and CDR2: LNHNV and YYDKDF (reference sequence). The CDR3 is 14 residues long. The chain's CDR3 is CATSRDQGLGPQHF. CDR3 bases: TGTGCCACCAGCAGAGATCAGGGGCTCGGGCCCCAGCATTTT. Combining the CDR3 with reference TRBV15 and TRBJ1-5 gives the whole variable domain DAMVIQNPRYQVTQFGKPVTLSCSQTLNHNVMYWYQQKSSQAPKLLFHYYDKDFNNEADTPDNFQSRRPNTSFCFLDIRSPGLGDTAMYLCATSRDQGLGPQHFGDGTRLSIL.

The CDR3 protein is CAWRPLRGRQFF. CDR3 nucleotide sequence: TGTGCCTGGAGACCCCTTCGCGGGAGGCAGTTCTTC. This chain uses TRBV30 with TRBJ2-1, with 7 bases lining up with TRBD2. There are 12 residues in the CDR3. CDR1 is GTSNPN and CDR2 is SVGIG in the germline V gene (reference sequence). After removal of 3 bases from V and 12 bases from J, the junction contained 8 bases not matched to a gene.

This clone was found a few times. The chain combines TRBV6-2 or TRBV6-3 with TRBJ1-4; D not resolved. V lost 5 bases to trimming and J lost 7 bases, with 5 bases between them. The CDR3 covers 11 residues. In germline, CDR1 is MNHEY, CDR2 SVGEGT. Here the CDR3 DNA reads TGTGCCAGCAGTCAGGCTGAAAAACTGTTTTTT. Translating it yields CASSQAEKLFF.

V is TRBV30 and J is TRBJ2-7, with D possibly TRBD1 on 5 matching bases. The germline gives CDR1 GTSNPN, CDR2 SVGIG (reference sequence). V dropped 2 bases and J dropped 6 bases, with 17 bases sitting between them. The CDR3 length is 14 residues. The DNA of the CDR3 is TGTGCCTGGAGTCGTTATGCAGGGTCCCTCGAGCAGTACTTC. Translated, it gives CAWSRYAGSLEQYF. Filled out from reference TRBV30 and TRBJ2-7, the complete variable domain reads SQTIHQWPATLVQPVGSPLSLECTVEGTSNPNLYWYRQAAGRGLQLLFYSVGIGQISSEVPQNLSASRPQDRQFILSSKKLLLSDSGFYLCAWSRYAGSLEQYFGPGTRLTVT.

The chain employs TRBV27 and TRBJ2-2, with 8 nucleotides matching TRBD1. CDR3 size: 14 residues. J lost 3 bases, V lost 5 bases, and 2 bases had no gene match. Germline V gives CDR1 MNHEY, CDR2 SMNVEV (reference sequence). In DNA form, the CDR3 reads TGTGCCAGCAGTCGACAGGGGTACACCGGGGAGCTGTTTTTT. Translated: CASSRQGYTGELFF.

The chain recombines TRBV29-1 with TRBJ1-2, with D tentatively TRBD1 (6 bases). With 8 bases removed from V and 6 bases from J, the gap between germline ends came to 13 bases. The CDR3 is made up of 11 amino acids. CDR1 is SQVTM, CDR2 ANQGSEA, per germline. The CDR3 DNA reads TGCAGCACACGGACAGCTAATGGCTACACCTTC. Protein product: CSTRTANGYTF.

J is TRBJ1-5 and V is TRBV19, with a tentative D call TRBD1 (5 bases). Germline CDR1 is LNHDA and CDR2 is SQIVND (reference sequence). Trimming removed 3 bases from V and 2 bases from J, with 11 bases in between. CDR3 length: 15 amino acids. The CDR3 region has the DNA TGTGCCAGTAGTATGGGGTCCAGGGGCAATCAGCCCCAGCATTTT. Encoded protein: CASSMGSRGNQPQHF.

The CDR3 loop reads CASSSGGSSNEKLFF. The CDR3, as DNA: TGTGCCAGCAGCTCGGGGGGAAGCAGTAATGAAAAACTGTTTTTT. The chain has TRBV28 and TRBJ1-4; D might be TRBD1 (5 bases). The germline CDR1 and CDR2 sequences are MDHEN and SYDVKM. V was pared by 6 bases and J by 4 bases, with 15 bases between. This CDR3 has 15 residues.

The chain joins TRBV5-1 to TRBJ2-2; D unresolved. The CDR3 loop spans 13 amino acids. V lost 5 bases to trimming and J lost 6 bases, with 11 bases between them. From germline, CDR1 is SGHRS and CDR2 YFSETQ. This CDR3 reads CASSNTPPGELFF. As DNA, the CDR3 is TGCGCCAGCAGTAATACACCGCCCGGGGAGCTGTTTTTT.

This clone was seen only once. This sequence joins TRBV7-2 and TRBJ2-5, with no clear D. The CDR3 extends over 11 amino acids. Germline CDR1 is SGHTA and CDR2 is FQGNSA. The V end lost 3 bases, the J end lost 5 bases, and 4 bases lay between the germline ends. The CDR3 loop is CASSFSETQYF. CDR3 in DNA: TGTGCCAGCAGCTTTTCGGAGACCCAGTACTTC.

This clone was seen a handful of times. This chain uses TRBV12-3 or TRBV12-4 with TRBJ1-2, with D tentatively TRBD1 (6 bases). Deletions cut 5 bases from V and 1 base from J, with 8 bases between. There are 13 residues in the CDR3. This chain's CDR3 is CASSTGLNYGYTF. The CDR3 nucleotides are TGTGCCAGCAGTACAGGGCTTAACTATGGCTACACCTTC.

This clone appeared once. This rearrangement joins TRBV7-9 to TRBJ1-4, with 7 positions matching TRBD1. Germline values: CDR1 SEHNR, CDR2 FQNEAQ (reference sequence). This CDR3 region has 15 residues. V gave up 5 bases and J gave up 8 bases; unmatched junction bases: 11. CDR3 sequence (DNA): TGTGCCAGCAGCAGAGGACAGGAAATTGGCGAAAAACTGTTTTTT. This codes for CASSRGQEIGEKLFF.

The J gene is TRBJ1-2, the V gene TRBV7-9; D perhaps matches TRBD1 (5 bases). V gave up 5 bases and J gave up 8 bases, with 12 bases separating them. This CDR3 has 12 residues. Germline CDR1 SEHNR, CDR2 FQNEAQ (reference sequence). For the CDR3, the DNA is TGTGCCAGCAGCCCCGACAGCTTCGGCTACACCTTC. As protein: CASSPDSFGYTF.

This chain links TRBV10-3 with TRBJ1-2; 9 bases are a match to TRBD1. The germline V gene has CDR1 ENHRY and CDR2 SYGVKD. V was clipped by 5 bases and J by 4 bases; unmatched bases: 11. The CDR3 sequence is 16 residues long. CDR3 DNA: TGTGCCATCAGTCACGCCCCGGGACAGGGTACCTATGGCTACACCTTC. Translated: CAISHAPGQGTYGYTF.

The chain has TRBV14 and TRBJ2-7; D is possibly TRBD1 (6 bases). This CDR3 region has 14 residues. Germline values: CDR1 SGHDN, CDR2 FVKESK. V lost 4 bases, J lost 4 bases, and 14 bases lay in between. Here the CDR3 reads CASSPPGHRYEQYF. In DNA form, the CDR3 reads TGTGCCAGCAGCCCGCCGGGACACAGGTACGAGCAGTACTTC.

The gene calls are TRBV28 and TRBJ1-1; D remains ambiguous. The V gene's germline CDR1 is MDHEN and CDR2 SYDVKM. The length of the CDR3 is 12 residues. The ends were cut back, 7 bases at V and 4 bases at J, with 10 bases in the middle. This CDR3 reads CASTGELTEAFF. The CDR3 DNA sequence: TGTGCCAGCACCGGAGAGCTCACTGAAGCTTTCTTT. The entire variable domain, with the rest obtained from reference TRBV28 and TRBJ1-1, is as follows: DVKVTQSSRYLVKRTGEKVFLECVQDMDHENMFWYRQDPGLGLRLIYFSYDVKMKEKGDIPEGYSVSREKKERFSLILESASTNQTSMYLCASTGELTEAFFGQGTRLTVV.

The V and J genes are TRBV27 and TRBJ1-4; TRBD1 agrees at 9 bases. Losses at the gene ends were 8 bases for V and 7 bases for J; bases not matched to a gene: 14. Germline V gene lookup returns CDR1 MNHEY and CDR2 SMNVEV (reference sequence). The CDR3 is 16 residues long. In nucleotides, the CDR3 is TGTGCCAGCGCCGGGACAGGGATTACGAAGGGTGAAAAACTGTTTTTT. Protein product: CASAGTGITKGEKLFF. The full variable domain, in which reference TRBV27 and TRBJ1-4 provide the parts outside the CDR3, is EAQVTQNPRYLITVTGKKLTVTCSQNMNHEYMSWYRQDPGLGLRQIYYSMNVEVTDKGDVPEGYKVSRKEKRNFPLILESPSPNQTSLYFCASAGTGITKGEKLFFGSGTQLSVL.

V is TRBV6-5 and J is TRBJ1-5; the D gene is possibly TRBD1 (5 bases). CDR3 length: 14 amino acids. Trimming took 6 bases from V and 8 from J, leaving 17 bases between them. From germline, CDR1 is MNHEY and CDR2 SVGAGI. CDR3 DNA sequence: TGTGCCAGCAGCTCCCCAAATTCCAGGGAGCCCCAGCATTTT. The encoded protein is CASSSPNSREPQHF.